Each of the 11 T cell receptor beta chains below was sequenced from the same sample in a study of T cells after yellow fever vaccination. Via MiXCR, TCRdb re-called the 5' RACE reads, giving one row per CDR3 protein. Among more than 450,000 distinct CDR3 sequences listed, 21% were seen once. This sample comprised PBMCs, obtained 21 days after the first yellow fever vaccination. The receptors were gathered from a man aged 18 to 30 who received the YFV17D yellow fever vaccine.

The chain combines TRBV29-1 with TRBJ2-3; TRBD1 matches 8 bases. The CDR3 is 13 residues long. V trimming: 6 bases; J trimming: 0 bases; junction bases outside the gene matches: 2. Germline-derived CDR1 and CDR2 are SQVTM and ANQGSEA. The CDR3 DNA reads as TGCAGCGTCCGACAGGGGAGCACAGATACGCAGTATTTT. This codes for CSVRQGSTDTQYF.

The genes are TRBV7-8 and TRBJ2-1, with D perhaps matching TRBD2 (6 bases). CDR1 SGHVS and CDR2 FQNEAQ come from the germline V gene. V was trimmed by 2 bases and J by 1 base, leaving 15 bases between them. The CDR3 spans 17 residues. The CDR3 is CASSLNGGGMSYNEQFF. Written as DNA, the CDR3 is TGTGCCAGCAGCTTAAACGGGGGAGGTATGTCCTACAATGAGCAGTTCTTC.

V gene TRBV7-9 combines with J gene TRBJ1-2, with D unresolved. The ends were cut back, 7 bases at V and 4 bases at J, with 19 bases in the middle. In germline, CDR1 is SEHNR, CDR2 FQNEAQ (reference sequence). The CDR3 length is 15 residues. CDR3 loop: CASNMGGSPFYGYTF. CDR3 DNA sequence: TGTGCCAGCAATATGGGAGGATCTCCGTTCTATGGCTACACCTTC.

This clonotype occurred a few times. The genes are TRBV5-1 and TRBJ2-3, with 9 positions matching TRBD2. In germline, CDR1 is SGHRS, CDR2 YFSETQ. V lost 0 bases, J lost 0 bases, and 2 bases stayed unmatched. CDR3 length equals 16 residues. The CDR3 protein is CASSLGLAESTDTQYF. The CDR3 nucleotides read TGCGCCAGCAGCTTGGGACTAGCGGAGAGCACAGATACGCAGTATTTT.

This clonotype was seen repeatedly, ten times or more. The chain recombines TRBV4-3 with TRBJ2-1; D is ambiguous. The CDR3 totals 19 residues. Looked up from germline, CDR1 is LGHNA and CDR2 is YSLEER. Trimming removed 4 bases from V and 3 bases from J, with 25 bases in between. The CDR3 is CASSRDHRWGDPDYNEQFF. DNA of the CDR3: TGCGCCAGCAGCCGAGACCACCGGTGGGGTGACCCCGACTACAATGAGCAGTTCTTC.

This clonotype was detected only a few times. This chain links TRBV6-1 with TRBJ1-5, with 7 bases aligning to TRBD1. Germline CDR1 and CDR2: MNHNS and SASEGT. The CDR3 contains 15 residues. The ends lost 6 bases at V and 0 bases at J; junction bases unmatched: 5. This CDR3 is CASRGQLNSNQPQHF. In nucleotides, the CDR3 is TGTGCCAGCAGGGGACAGTTGAATAGCAATCAGCCCCAGCATTTT.

There are many counts of this clonotype. This chain uses TRBV6-5 with TRBJ1-5; 9 bases are a match to TRBD1. After removal of 3 bases from V and 6 bases from J, the junction contained 6 bases not matched to a gene. The germline V gene encodes CDR1 MNHEY and CDR2 SVGAGI. The CDR3 sequence is 15 residues long. In DNA form, the CDR3 reads TGTGCCAGCAGTTATGGACAGGGGAGCTTTCAGCCCCAGCATTTT. Translated, it gives CASSYGQGSFQPQHF.

This clonotype was counted only a few times. The chain carries TRBV5-6 and TRBJ2-5, with D perhaps assigned TRBD1 or TRBD2 (6 bases each). From germline, CDR1 is SGHDT and CDR2 YYEEEE. This CDR3 has 16 amino acids. Between the trimmed V and J ends, which lost 4 bases and 0 bases, there was a span of 16 bases. The CDR3: CASSLGTGRHQETQYF. DNA for the CDR3: TGTGCCAGCAGCCTCGGTACAGGGAGGCACCAAGAGACCCAGTACTTC.

The chain uses TRBV5-4 and TRBJ2-1; maybe TRBD2 (6 bases). Germline loops: CDR1 SGHNT, CDR2 YYREEE (reference sequence). V shed 5 bases and J shed 3 bases, with 15 bases lying between them. This CDR3 comprises 15 residues. The CDR3 nucleotides read TGTGCCAGCAGTCCTCCAACCGGGGGCTACAATGAGCAGTTCTTC. It translates to CASSPPTGGYNEQFF.

The chain uses TRBV7-6 and TRBJ1-5, with D possibly TRBD1 on 6 matching bases. With 0 bases removed from V and 2 bases from J, the gap between germline ends came to 11 bases. Germline V gene lookup returns CDR1 SGHVS and CDR2 FNYEAQ. The CDR3 extends over 16 amino acids. The CDR3 is CASSLAGGRGNQPQHF. The CDR3 region has the DNA TGTGCCAGCAGCTTAGCAGGGGGGAGAGGCAATCAGCCCCAGCATTTT.

This clonotype was counted between two and nine times. The chain couples TRBV6-5 to TRBJ2-7; D possibly corresponds to TRBD2 (5 bases). The germline V gene has CDR1 MNHEY and CDR2 SVGAGI. V lost 4 bases and J lost 0, with 10 bases in between. This CDR3 has 14 residues. The CDR3 loop reads CASSFEGSSYEQYF. The CDR3 bases are TGTGCCAGCAGTTTCGAAGGGAGCTCCTACGAGCAGTACTTC.